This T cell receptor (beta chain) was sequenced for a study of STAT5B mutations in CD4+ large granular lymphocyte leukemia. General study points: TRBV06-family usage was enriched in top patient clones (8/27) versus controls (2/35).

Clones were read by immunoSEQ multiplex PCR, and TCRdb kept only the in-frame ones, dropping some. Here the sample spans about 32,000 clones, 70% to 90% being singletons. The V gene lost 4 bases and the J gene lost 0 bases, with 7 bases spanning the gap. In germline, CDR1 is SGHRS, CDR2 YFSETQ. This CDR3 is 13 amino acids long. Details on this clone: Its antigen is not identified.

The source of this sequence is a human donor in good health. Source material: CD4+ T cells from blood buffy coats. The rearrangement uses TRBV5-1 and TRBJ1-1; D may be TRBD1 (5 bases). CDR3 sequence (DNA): TGCGCCAGCAGCATAGGGGTGAACACTGAAGCTTTCTTT. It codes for CASSIGVNTEAFF.